A selection of T cell receptor beta chains follows, all from one sample in a study of shared clonotypes between healthy human individuals. TCRdb's copy holds only in-frame clones and misses some; the assay was immunoSEQ multiplex PCR. Found here are about 320,000 clones, around 87% of them singletons; the top ten hold about 16%. The sample consisted of memory CD8+ T cells sorted from blood. Receptors originate from a man aged 18 to 35 in good health. Each CDR3 is given with its conserved first and last residue. D genes are given only for firm matches. Where a row states a size, it is once, few, many or the class of an expanded clone; other rows omit it.

J	V	size	length	D	DNA	CDR3
TRBJ1-2	TRBV2	-	16	-	TGTGCCAGCAATCCTCCGGGGGCAGGCGGTTGGTATGGCTACACCTTC	CASNPPGAGGWYGYTF
TRBJ1-1	TRBV14	-	15	-	TGTGCCAGCAGCCAAGATATGGGGACCGGGACTGAAGCTTTCTTT	CASSQDMGTGTEAFF
TRBJ1-1	TRBV5-5	-	15	TRBD1	TGTGCCAGCAGCTTGACAGGGGGCATGGGTACTGAAGCTTTCTTT	CASSLTGGMGTEAFF
TRBJ2-7	TRBV7-9	few	12	-	TGTGCCAGCAGCCCAGTCTCCTACGAGCAGTACTTC	CASSPVSYEQYF
TRBJ1-6	TRBV28	once	20	TRBD1	TGTGCCAGCAGTTCTCTTGGGAGGACAGGGACGAGCTCCTATAATTCACCCCTCCACTTT	CASSSLGRTGTSSYNSPLHF
TRBJ2-2	TRBV5-4	-	13	-	TGTGCCAGCAGCTGGGTTGAAGCCGGGGAGCTGTTTTTT	CASSWVEAGELFF
TRBJ1-4	TRBV2	once	16	TRBD1	TGTGCCAGCAGAGCCGATCCGGGACAGGTACGCGAAAAACTGTTTTTT	CASRADPGQVREKLFF
TRBJ2-5	TRBV10-3	once	17	-	TGTGCCATCAGTGAGGATGGCAGGTTGAGAAGCCCAGAGACCCAGTACTTC	CAISEDGRLRSPETQYF
TRBJ2-1	TRBV5-1	-	18	TRBD2	TGCGCCAGCAGCTTGCGGCTAGCGGGGGGCACCTCCTACAATGAGCAGTTCTTC	CASSLRLAGGTSYNEQFF
TRBJ2-4	TRBV6-5	-	13	-	TGTGCCAGCGGGTCGGTTGGGGAAAACATTCAGTACTTC	CASGSVGENIQYF
TRBJ2-4	TRBV9	once	17	TRBD1	TGTGCCAGCAGCGTAGGAGGTTATTTGACAGGGAAAAACATTCAGTACTTC	CASSVGGYLTGKNIQYF
TRBJ1-5	TRBV6-6	-	15	TRBD1	TGTGCCAGCAGTCCCGGACAGGTCGGCAATCAGCCCCAGCATTTT	CASSPGQVGNQPQHF
TRBJ2-2	TRBV27	-	14	-	TGTGCCAGCAGTTTCACCAATCCACCCGGGGAGCTGTTTTTT	CASSFTNPPGELFF
TRBJ2-7	TRBV4-1	-	15	-	TGCGCCAGCAGCCAAGTGACAGGAGAATTCTACGAGCAGTACTTC	CASSQVTGEFYEQYF
TRBJ2-7	TRBV4-3	once	14	TRBD2	TGCGCCAGCAGCCAAGGCCTAGCGGGCTACGAGCAGTACTTC	CASSQGLAGYEQYF
TRBJ1-5	TRBV10-3	-	15	-	TGTGCCATCAGGCGAGGAGGGGATAGCAATCAGCCCCAGCATTTT	CAIRRGGDSNQPQHF